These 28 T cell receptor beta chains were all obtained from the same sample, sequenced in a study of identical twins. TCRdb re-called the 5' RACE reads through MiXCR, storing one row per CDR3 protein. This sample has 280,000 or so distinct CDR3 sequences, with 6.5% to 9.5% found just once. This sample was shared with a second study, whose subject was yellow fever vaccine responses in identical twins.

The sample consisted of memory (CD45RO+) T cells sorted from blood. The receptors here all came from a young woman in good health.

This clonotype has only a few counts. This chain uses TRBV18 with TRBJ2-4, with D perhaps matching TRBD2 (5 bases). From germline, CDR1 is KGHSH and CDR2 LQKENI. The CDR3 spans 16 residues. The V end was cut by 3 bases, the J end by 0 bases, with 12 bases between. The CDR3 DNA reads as TGTGCCAGCTCACCGGACCAGCGGTTAGCCAAAAACATTCAGTACTTC. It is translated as CASSPDQRLAKNIQYF.

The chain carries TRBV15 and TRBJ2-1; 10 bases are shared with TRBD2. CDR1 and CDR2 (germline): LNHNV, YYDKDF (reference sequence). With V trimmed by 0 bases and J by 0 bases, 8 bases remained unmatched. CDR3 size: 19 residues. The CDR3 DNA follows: TGTGCCACCAGCAGAGATGGGTCGACTAGCGGGCGCTCCTACAATGAGCAGTTCTTC. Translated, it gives CATSRDGSTSGRSYNEQFF.

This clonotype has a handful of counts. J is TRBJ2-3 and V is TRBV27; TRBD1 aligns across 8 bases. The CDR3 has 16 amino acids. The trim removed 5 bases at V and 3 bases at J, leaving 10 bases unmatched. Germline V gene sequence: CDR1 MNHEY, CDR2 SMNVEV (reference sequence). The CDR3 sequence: CASSTPTGERTDTQYF. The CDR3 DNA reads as TGTGCCAGCAGTACCCCGACAGGGGAAAGGACAGATACGCAGTATTTT.

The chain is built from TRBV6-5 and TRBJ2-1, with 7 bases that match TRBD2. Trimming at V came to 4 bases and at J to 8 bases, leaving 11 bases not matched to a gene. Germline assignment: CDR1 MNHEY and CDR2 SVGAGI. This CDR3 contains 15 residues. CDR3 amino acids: CASSSPTAGRYEQFF. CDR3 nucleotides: TGTGCCAGCAGTTCTCCCACAGCGGGGAGGTATGAGCAGTTCTTC.

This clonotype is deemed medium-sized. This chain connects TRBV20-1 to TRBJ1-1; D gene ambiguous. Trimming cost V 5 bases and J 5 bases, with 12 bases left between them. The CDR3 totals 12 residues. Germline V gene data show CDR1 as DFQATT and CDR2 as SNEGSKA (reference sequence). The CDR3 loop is CSARSGETEAFF. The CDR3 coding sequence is TGCAGTGCTCGAAGTGGGGAAACTGAAGCTTTCTTT.

The CDR3 is CSARWDGEDTQYF. The CDR3 coding sequence is TGCAGTGCTAGATGGGACGGAGAAGATACGCAGTATTTT. V is TRBV20-1 and J is TRBJ2-3, with D perhaps being TRBD1 or TRBD2 (5 bases each). This CDR3 region has 13 residues. Trimming took 2 bases from V and 5 from J, leaving 11 bases between them. Germline assignment: CDR1 DFQATT and CDR2 SNEGSKA (reference sequence).

The CDR3 coding sequence is TGTGCCAGCAGCTTAGATATAGGTGAGCAGTTCTTC. As protein: CASSLDIGEQFF. The V call is TRBV7-9, the J call TRBJ2-1; D is undetermined. The germline V gene encodes CDR1 SEHNR and CDR2 FQNEAQ (reference sequence). The length of the CDR3 is 12 residues. With 1 base removed from V and 9 bases from J, the gap between germline ends came to 7 bases. The full variable domain, completed using reference TRBV7-9 and TRBJ2-1, is DTGVSQNPRHKITKRGQNVTFRCDPISEHNRLYWYRQTLGQGPEFLTYFQNEAQLEKSRLLSDRFSAERPKGSFSTLEIQRTEQGDSAMYLCASSLDIGEQFFGPGTRLTVL.

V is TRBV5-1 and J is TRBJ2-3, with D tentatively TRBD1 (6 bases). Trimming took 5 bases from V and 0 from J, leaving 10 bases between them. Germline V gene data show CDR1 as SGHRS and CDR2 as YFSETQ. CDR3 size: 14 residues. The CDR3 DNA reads TGCGCCAGCAGGGGGACACTCAGCACAGATACGCAGTATTTT. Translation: CASRGTLSTDTQYF.

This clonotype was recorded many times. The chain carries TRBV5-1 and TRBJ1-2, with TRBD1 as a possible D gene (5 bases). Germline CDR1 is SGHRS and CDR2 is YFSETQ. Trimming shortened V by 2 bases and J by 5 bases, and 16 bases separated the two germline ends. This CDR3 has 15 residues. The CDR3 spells CASSLFLRREYGYTF. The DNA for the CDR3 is TGCGCCAGCAGCTTATTCCTCCGCAGGGAGTATGGCTACACCTTC.

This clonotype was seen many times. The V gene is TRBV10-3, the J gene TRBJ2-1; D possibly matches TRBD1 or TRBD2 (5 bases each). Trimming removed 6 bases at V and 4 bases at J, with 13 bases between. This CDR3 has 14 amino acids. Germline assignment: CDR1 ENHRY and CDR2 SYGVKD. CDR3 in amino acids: CAIRDGTNYNEQFF. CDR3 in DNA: TGTGCCATCAGGGACGGGACCAATTACAATGAGCAGTTCTTC.

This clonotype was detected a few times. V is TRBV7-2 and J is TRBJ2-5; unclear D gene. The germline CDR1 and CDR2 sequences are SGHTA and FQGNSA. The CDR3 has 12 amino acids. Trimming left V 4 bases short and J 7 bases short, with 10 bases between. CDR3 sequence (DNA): TGTGCCAGCAGCTCCGCCTGGGCGACCCAGTACTTC. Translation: CASSSAWATQYF.

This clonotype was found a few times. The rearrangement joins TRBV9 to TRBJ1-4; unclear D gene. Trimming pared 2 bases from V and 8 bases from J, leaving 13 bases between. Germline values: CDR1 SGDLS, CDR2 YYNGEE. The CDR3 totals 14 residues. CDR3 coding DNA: TGTGCCAGCAGCGTCGGTAGTTCCGGAGAAAAACTGTTTTTT. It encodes CASSVGSSGEKLFF.

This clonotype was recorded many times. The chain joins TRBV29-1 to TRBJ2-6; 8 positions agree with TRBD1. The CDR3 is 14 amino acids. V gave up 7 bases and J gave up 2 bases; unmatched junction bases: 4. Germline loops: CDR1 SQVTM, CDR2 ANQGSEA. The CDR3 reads CSARTGTGANVLTF. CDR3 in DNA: TGCAGCGCCAGGACAGGGACTGGGGCCAACGTCCTGACTTTC.

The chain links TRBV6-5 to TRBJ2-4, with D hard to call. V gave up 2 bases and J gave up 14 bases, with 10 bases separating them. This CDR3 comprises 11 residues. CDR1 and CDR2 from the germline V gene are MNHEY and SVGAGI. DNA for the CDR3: TGTGCCAGCAGTTACGTAGGAGAGGAGTACTTC. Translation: CASSYVGEEYF.

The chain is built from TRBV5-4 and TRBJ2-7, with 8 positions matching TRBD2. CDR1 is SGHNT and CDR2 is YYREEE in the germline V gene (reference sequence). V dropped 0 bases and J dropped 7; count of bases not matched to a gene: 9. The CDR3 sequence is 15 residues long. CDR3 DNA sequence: TGTGCCAGCAGCTTGGGTGCGGGAGGACCTAGGGAGCAGTACTTC. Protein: CASSLGAGGPREQYF.

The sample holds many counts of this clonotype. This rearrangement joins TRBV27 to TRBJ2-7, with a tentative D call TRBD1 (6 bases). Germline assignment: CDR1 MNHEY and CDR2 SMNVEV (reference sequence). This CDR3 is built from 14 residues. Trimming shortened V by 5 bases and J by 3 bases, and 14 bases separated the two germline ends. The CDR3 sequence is CASSTQGLSYEQYF. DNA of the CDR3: TGTGCCAGCAGTACGCAGGGGCTTAGCTACGAGCAGTACTTC.

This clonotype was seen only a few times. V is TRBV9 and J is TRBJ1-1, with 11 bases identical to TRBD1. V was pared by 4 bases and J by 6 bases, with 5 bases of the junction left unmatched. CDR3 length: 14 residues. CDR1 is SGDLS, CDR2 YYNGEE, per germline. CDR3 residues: CASSTGQGASEAFF. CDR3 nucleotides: TGTGCCAGCAGCACCGGACAGGGGGCCTCTGAAGCTTTCTTT. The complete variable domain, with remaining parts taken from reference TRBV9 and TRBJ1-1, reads DSGVTQTPKHLITATGQRVTLRCSPRSGDLSVYWYQQSLDQGLQFLIQYYNGEERAKGNILERFSAQQFPDLHSELNLSSLELGDSALYFCASSTGQGASEAFFGQGTRLTVV.

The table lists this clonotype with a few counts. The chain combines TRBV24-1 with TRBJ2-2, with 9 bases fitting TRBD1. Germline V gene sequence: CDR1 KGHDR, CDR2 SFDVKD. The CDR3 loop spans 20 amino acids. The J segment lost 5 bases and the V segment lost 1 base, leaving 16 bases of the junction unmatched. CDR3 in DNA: TGTGCCACCAGTGATTTTGGGACAGGGAAAGTGAGAGGTCTGACCGGGGAGCTGTTTTTT. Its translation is CATSDFGTGKVRGLTGELFF.

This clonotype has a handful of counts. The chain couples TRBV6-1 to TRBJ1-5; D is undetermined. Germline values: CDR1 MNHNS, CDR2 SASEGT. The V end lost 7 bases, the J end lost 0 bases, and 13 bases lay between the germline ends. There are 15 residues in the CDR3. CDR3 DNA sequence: TGTGCCAGCAAAACAGACGGAAATAGCAATCAGCCCCAGCATTTT. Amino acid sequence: CASKTDGNSNQPQHF.

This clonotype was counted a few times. As DNA, the CDR3 is TGTGCCAGCAGTGAAACCCTACAGGGAGTAGGAGACACCATATATTTT. Protein: CASSETLQGVGDTIYF. V usage is TRBV6-1 and J usage is TRBJ1-3; a weak D match, TRBD1 (6 bases). The CDR3 consists of 16 residues. The V end was cut by 2 bases, the J end by 8 bases, with 19 bases between. Germline V gene lookup returns CDR1 MNHNS and CDR2 SASEGT.

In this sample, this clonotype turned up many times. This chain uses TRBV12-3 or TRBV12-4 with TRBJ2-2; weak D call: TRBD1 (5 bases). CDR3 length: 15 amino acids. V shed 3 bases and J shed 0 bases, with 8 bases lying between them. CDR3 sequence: CASSLSGTNTGELFF. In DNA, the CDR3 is TGTGCCAGCAGTTTGTCAGGGACGAACACCGGGGAGCTGTTTTTT.

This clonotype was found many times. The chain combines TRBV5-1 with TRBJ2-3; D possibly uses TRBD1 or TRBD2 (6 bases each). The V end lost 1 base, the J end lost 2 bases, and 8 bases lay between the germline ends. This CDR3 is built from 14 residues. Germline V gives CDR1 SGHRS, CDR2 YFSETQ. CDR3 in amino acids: CASSLSGATDTQYF. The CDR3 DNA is TGCGCCAGCAGCTTGTCGGGGGCCACAGATACGCAGTATTTT.

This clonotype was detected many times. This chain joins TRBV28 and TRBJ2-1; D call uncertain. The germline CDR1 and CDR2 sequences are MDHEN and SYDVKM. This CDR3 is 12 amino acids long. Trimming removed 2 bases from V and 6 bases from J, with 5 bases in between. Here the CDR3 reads CASSLGTNEQFF. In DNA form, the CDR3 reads TGTGCCAGCAGTTTAGGAACCAATGAGCAGTTCTTC.

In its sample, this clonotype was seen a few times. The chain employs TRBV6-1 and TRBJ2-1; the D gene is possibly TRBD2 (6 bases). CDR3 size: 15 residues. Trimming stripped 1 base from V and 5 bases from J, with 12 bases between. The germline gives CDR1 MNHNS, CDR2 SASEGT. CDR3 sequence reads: CASSEERVFHNEQFF. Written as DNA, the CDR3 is TGTGCCAGCAGTGAAGAGCGGGTGTTCCACAATGAGCAGTTCTTC.

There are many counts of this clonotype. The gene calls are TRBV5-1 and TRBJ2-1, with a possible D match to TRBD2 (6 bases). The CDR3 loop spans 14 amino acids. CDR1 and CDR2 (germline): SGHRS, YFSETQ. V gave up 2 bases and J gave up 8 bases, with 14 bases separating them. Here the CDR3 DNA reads TGCGCCAGCAGCTTAGCCGGGAGCACCCATGAGCAGTTCTTC. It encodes CASSLAGSTHEQFF.

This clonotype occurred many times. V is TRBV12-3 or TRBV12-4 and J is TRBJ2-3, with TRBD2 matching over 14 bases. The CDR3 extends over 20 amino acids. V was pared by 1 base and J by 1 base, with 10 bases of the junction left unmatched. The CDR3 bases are TGTGCCAGCAGTTTAGGGAGGAGGGGACTAGCGGGAGCGGGCACAGATACGCAGTATTTT. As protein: CASSLGRRGLAGAGTDTQYF.

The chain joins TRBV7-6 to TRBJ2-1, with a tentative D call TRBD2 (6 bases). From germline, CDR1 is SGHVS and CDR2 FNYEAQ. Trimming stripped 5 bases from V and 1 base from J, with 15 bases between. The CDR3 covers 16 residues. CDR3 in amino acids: CASSPGTAGSYNEQFF. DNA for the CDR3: TGTGCCAGCAGCCCCGGAACCGCGGGGTCCTACAATGAGCAGTTCTTC.

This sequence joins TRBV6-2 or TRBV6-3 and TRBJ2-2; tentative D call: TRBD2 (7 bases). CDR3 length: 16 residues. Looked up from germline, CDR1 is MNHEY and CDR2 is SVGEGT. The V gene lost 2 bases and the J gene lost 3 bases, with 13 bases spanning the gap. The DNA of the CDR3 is TGTGCCAGCAGTTACGGGGGGGCGCGGGACACCGGGGAGCTGTTTTTT. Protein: CASSYGGARDTGELFF.